The source of this T cell receptor beta chain is a study of blood T cell repertoires in COVID-19. Researchers sorted participants into cohorts using their self-reported clinical history. Using immunoSEQ multiplex PCR, the repertoire was profiled, and TCRdb retains in-frame clones only, with some absent. The sample has around 300,000 clones; just under 90% are singletons. The CDR3 sequence is 17 residues long. Germline CDR1 SGHAT, CDR2 FQNNGV. V shed 2 bases and J shed 0 bases, with 15 bases lying between them. This receptor was identified in an older woman who had recovered from COVID-19. This sequence joins TRBV11-2 and TRBJ2-3; D might be TRBD2 (5 bases). The sample taken for sequencing was PBMCs or T cells enriched from blood (not recorded which). CDR3 sequence (DNA): TGTGCCAGCAGCTTACGACCAGCCTCTAGCAGCACAGATACGCAGTATTTT. Translating gives CASSLRPASSSTDTQYF.